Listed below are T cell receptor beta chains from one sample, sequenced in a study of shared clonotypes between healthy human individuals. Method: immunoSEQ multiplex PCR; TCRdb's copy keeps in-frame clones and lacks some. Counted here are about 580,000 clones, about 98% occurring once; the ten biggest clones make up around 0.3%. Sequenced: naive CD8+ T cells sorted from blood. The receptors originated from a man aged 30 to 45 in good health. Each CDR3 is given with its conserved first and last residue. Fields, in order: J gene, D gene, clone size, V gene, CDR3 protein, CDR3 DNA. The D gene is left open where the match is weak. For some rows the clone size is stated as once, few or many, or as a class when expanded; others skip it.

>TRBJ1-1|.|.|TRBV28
CASSLWLHEAFF
TGTGCCAGCAGTTTATGGCTCCATGAAGCTTTCTTT
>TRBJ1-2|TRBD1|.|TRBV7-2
CASSLAGRTRQGILDGYTF
TGTGCCAGCAGCTTAGCGGGCCGCACGCGACAGGGTATTCTGGATGGCTACACCTTC
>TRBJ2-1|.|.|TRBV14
CASSQDGGSNEQFF
TGTGCCAGCAGCCAAGATGGCGGCAGCAATGAGCAGTTCTTC
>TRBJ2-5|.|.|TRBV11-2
CASSDRSRDQKETQYF
TGTGCCAGCAGCGATCGAAGCCGGGACCAAAAAGAGACCCAGTACTTC
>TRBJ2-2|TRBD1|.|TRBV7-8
CASSPTGTGANTGELFF
TGTGCCAGCAGCCCTACCGGGACAGGGGCGAACACCGGGGAGCTGTTTTTT
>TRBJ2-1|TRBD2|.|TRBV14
CASSQAVAGVFEQFF
TGTGCCAGCAGCCAGGCAGTAGCGGGGGTCTTTGAGCAGTTCTTC
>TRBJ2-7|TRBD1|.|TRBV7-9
CASSLIGGAESSYEQYF
TGTGCCAGCAGCTTAATAGGGGGCGCTGAGAGCTCCTACGAGCAGTACTTC
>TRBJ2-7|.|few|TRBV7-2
CASSPNRASYEQYF
TGTGCCAGCAGCCCGAACAGGGCTTCCTACGAGCAGTACTTC
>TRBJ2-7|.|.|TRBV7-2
CASQQGPTYEQYF
TGTGCCAGCCAACAGGGACCGACCTACGAGCAGTACTTC
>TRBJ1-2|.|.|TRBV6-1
CASSEGDDRRYGYTF
TGTGCCAGCAGTGAGGGCGACGACAGGCGCTATGGCTACACCTTC
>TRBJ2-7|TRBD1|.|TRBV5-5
CASSSLGTGSYEQYF
TGTGCCAGCAGCTCTCTCGGGACAGGGTCTTACGAGCAGTACTTC
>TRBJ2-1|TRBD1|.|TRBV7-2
CASSLRDRESGYNEQFF
TGTGCCAGCAGCTTGCGGGACAGGGAGTCGGGATACAATGAGCAGTTCTTC
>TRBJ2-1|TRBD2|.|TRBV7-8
CASRDGTSGTYNEQFF
TGTGCCAGCAGGGACGGGACTAGCGGGACCTACAATGAGCAGTTCTTC
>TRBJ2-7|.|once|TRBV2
CASSGRAPYEQYF
TGTGCCAGCTCGGGACGGGCGCCCTACGAGCAGTACTTC
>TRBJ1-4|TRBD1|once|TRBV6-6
CASSGDRVYEKLFF
TGTGCCAGCAGTGGGGACAGGGTGTATGAAAAACTGTTTTTT
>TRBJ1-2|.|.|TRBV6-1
CATQLWGRGYTF
TGTGCCACACAATTGTGGGGACGTGGCTACACCTTC
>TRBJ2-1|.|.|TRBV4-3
CASSQHDWSWEQFF
TGCGCCAGCAGCCAACACGATTGGAGTTGGGAGCAGTTCTTC
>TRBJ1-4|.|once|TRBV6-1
CASSVWGSEEKLFF
TGTGCCAGCAGTGTATGGGGCTCGGAGGAAAAACTGTTTTTT
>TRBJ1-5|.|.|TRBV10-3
CAISGPGDQPQHF
TGTGCCATCAGCGGCCCAGGCGATCAGCCCCAGCATTTT
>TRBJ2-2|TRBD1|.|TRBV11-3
CASSRNTGATGELFF
TGTGCCAGCAGCCGTAACACAGGGGCCACCGGGGAGCTGTTTTTT
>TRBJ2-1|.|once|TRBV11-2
CASSFGVGLHNEQFF
TGTGCCAGCAGCTTTGGAGTTGGCTTACACAATGAGCAGTTCTTC
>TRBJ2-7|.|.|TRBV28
CASSTRTEFGDEQYF
TGTGCCAGCAGTACCCGGACAGAGTTTGGCGACGAGCAGTACTTC
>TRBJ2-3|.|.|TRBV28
CASSLYGGATDTQYF
TGTGCCAGCAGTTTATATGGGGGAGCCACAGATACGCAGTATTTT
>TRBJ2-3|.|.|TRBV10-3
CAISELPGAGLGTDTQYF
TGTGCCATCAGTGAGCTCCCGGGTGCGGGACTTGGCACAGATACGCAGTATTTT
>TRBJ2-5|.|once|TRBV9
CASSGGVRGQYDPPYWGQYF
TGTGCCAGCAGCGGTGGGGTGAGGGGTCAGTACGACCCGCCATACTGGGGCCAGTACTTC
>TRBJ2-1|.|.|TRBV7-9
CASSLSPGSSYNEQFF
TGTGCCAGCAGCTTATCGCCCGGTTCCTCCTACAATGAGCAGTTCTTC
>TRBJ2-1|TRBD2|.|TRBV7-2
CASSLALAGVDYNEQFF
TGTGCCAGCAGCTTAGCGCTAGCGGGAGTCGACTACAATGAGCAGTTCTTC
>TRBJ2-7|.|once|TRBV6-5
CASSYSAGSYEQYF
TGTGCCAGCAGTTACTCAGCCGGGTCCTACGAGCAGTACTTC
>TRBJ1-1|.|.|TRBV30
CAWRTMVGHHTEAFF
TGTGCCTGGAGAACCATGGTGGGACACCACACTGAAGCTTTCTTT
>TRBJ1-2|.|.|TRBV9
CASSVEPRQTNYGYTF
TGTGCCAGCAGCGTAGAGCCCCGACAAACTAACTATGGCTACACCTTC
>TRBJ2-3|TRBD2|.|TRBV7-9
CASSFEREGHPDTQYF
TGTGCCAGCAGCTTTGAGCGGGAGGGCCATCCAGATACGCAGTATTTT